One sample yielded the 9 T cell receptor beta chains listed below, sequenced in a study of T-cell memory formation after mild COVID-19 (dated by TCRdb to the early 2020s). Library preparation employed 5' RACE. TCRdb lists the instrument as Illumina NovaSeq 6000. Using fastp at Q25 and MiXCR, TCRdb reprocessed the public reads and kept productive beta chains. Each record represents a unique CDR3 protein, reported with the most common genes and DNA among its rows. The sample includes 270,000 or so distinct CDR3 sequences, with around 15% observed a single time. Around 23% of the sample comes from the top ten. Material for sequencing was PBMCs or a T cell subset sorted from them (not recorded which). The receptors stem from a man between 18 and 29 years old who had mild COVID-19 (a few samples of this study predate the infection). The sample titles of this study are shuffled in the database, so cell type and time point are left out; the donor was told from shared clones.

The V call is TRBV28, the J call TRBJ2-1; D is perhaps TRBD1 (6 bases). Germline-derived CDR1 and CDR2 are MDHEN and SYDVKM. The V end lost 5 bases, the J end lost 7 bases, and 12 bases lay between the germline ends. CDR3 length: 13 amino acids. CDR3 nucleotides: TGTGCCAGCAGTACCGGAACAGGGAATGAGCAGTTCTTC. This sequence encodes CASSTGTGNEQFF.

The chain combines TRBV7-6 with TRBJ1-2, with D uncertain. The CDR3 spans 13 residues. Trimming took off 5 bases at V and 4 bases at J, with 11 bases between the two ends. The germline CDR1 and CDR2 sequences are SGHVS and FNYEAQ. This CDR3 reads CASSEQNFYGYTF. The CDR3 nucleotides read TGTGCCAGCAGCGAACAGAACTTCTATGGCTACACCTTC.

This chain uses TRBV5-1 with TRBJ1-1; 7 bases line up with TRBD1. Germline trimming cut 6 bases from V and 4 bases from J; bases unmatched to any gene: 6. The CDR3 covers 13 residues. Looked up from germline, CDR1 is SGHRS and CDR2 is YFSETQ. The CDR3 protein is CASTPDRPTEAFF. The CDR3 region has the DNA TGCGCCAGCACTCCGGACAGGCCCACTGAAGCTTTCTTT.

This clonotype turned up a few times. The rearrangement links TRBV16 to TRBJ2-7; either TRBD1 or TRBD2 may fit D (5 bases each). The CDR3 totals 16 residues. The ends were cut back, 3 bases at V and 2 bases at J, with 17 bases in the middle. In germline, CDR1 is KGHSY, CDR2 FQNENV. The CDR3 here is CASSQYRRGGTYEQYF. CDR3 bases: TGTGCCAGCAGCCAGTACCGCCGTGGGGGAACCTACGAGCAGTACTTC.

The chain joins TRBV7-2 to TRBJ2-1, with unresolved D. V lost 4 bases to trimming and J lost 9 bases, with 10 bases between them. The V gene's germline CDR1 is SGHTA and CDR2 FQGNSA. This CDR3 has 12 amino acids. Here the CDR3 reads CASSSRAGEQFF. The CDR3 DNA follows: TGTGCCAGCAGCTCGCGCGCTGGTGAGCAGTTCTTC.

This clonotype was observed a handful of times. The chain combines TRBV6-2 or TRBV6-3 with TRBJ1-4, with D unclear. Looked up from germline, CDR1 is MNHEY and CDR2 is SVGEGT. V was pared by 0 bases and J by 7 bases, with 12 bases between. The length of the CDR3 is 15 residues. CDR3 sequence reads: CASSYSALFREKLFF. The CDR3 region has the DNA TGTGCCAGCAGTTACTCGGCCCTCTTTCGTGAAAAACTGTTTTTT.

This clonotype showed up just a few times. The V call is TRBV4-3, the J call TRBJ1-1; 12 bases are shared with TRBD1. Germline V gives CDR1 LGHNA, CDR2 YSLEER. J lost 10 bases, V lost 4 bases, and 7 bases had no gene match. There are 14 residues in the CDR3. In nucleotides, the CDR3 is TGCGCCAGCAGCCCCGGGACAGGGGGCTACGGAGCTTTCTTT. It translates to CASSPGTGGYGAFF.

This chain links TRBV10-3 with TRBJ2-4, with 8 nucleotides matching TRBD1. The CDR3 spans 14 residues. Germline assignment: CDR1 ENHRY and CDR2 SYGVKD. The V and J ends lost 6 bases and 6 bases, in that order; junction bases with no gene match: 7. CDR3 protein: CAIRSTGDSNIQYF. CDR3 coding DNA: TGTGCCATCAGATCGACAGGGGATTCAAACATTCAGTACTTC.

The gene calls are TRBV6-5 and TRBJ1-3; D is possibly TRBD1 (6 bases). V lost 2 bases to trimming and J lost 5 bases, with 10 bases between them. From germline, CDR1 is MNHEY and CDR2 SVGAGI. The CDR3 length is 14 residues. The CDR3 spells CASSYEQGRNTIYF. The CDR3 nucleotides read TGTGCCAGCAGTTACGAACAGGGACGAAACACCATATATTTT.